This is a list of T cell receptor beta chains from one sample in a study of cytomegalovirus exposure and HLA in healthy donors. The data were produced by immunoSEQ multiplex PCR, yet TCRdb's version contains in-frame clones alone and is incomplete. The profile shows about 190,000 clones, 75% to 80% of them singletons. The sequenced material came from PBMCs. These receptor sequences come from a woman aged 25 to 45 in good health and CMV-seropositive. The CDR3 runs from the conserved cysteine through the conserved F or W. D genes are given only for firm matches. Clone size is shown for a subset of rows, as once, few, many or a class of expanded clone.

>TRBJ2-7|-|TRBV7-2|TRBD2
CASSLQRGGSYEQYF
TGTGCCAGCAGCTTACAGCGGGGGGGCTCCTACGAGCAGTACTTC
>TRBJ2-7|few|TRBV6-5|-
CASRPVRSHTYEQYF
TGTGCCAGCAGACCCGTCAGGTCCCATACCTACGAGCAGTACTTC
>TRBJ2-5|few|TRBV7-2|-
CASSLERGETQYF
TGTGCCAGCAGCTTAGAAAGGGGGGAGACCCAGTACTTC
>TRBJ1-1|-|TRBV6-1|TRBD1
CASTSGQGLNTEAFF
TGTGCCAGCACTTCAGGACAGGGACTAAACACTGAAGCTTTCTTT
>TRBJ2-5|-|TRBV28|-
CASSRLRVGKETQYF
TGTGCCAGCAGCCGTCTCAGGGTGGGGAAGGAGACCCAGTACTTC
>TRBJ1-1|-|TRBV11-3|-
CASSLDSRMSSEAFF
TGTGCCAGCAGCTTAGATTCGAGGATGAGCTCTGAAGCTTTCTTT
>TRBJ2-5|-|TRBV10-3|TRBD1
CAIRGQGAQRETQYF
TGTGCCATCAGGGGACAGGGGGCGCAGAGAGAGACCCAGTACTTC
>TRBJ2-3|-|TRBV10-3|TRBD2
CAIRRGGRTDTQYF
TGTGCCATCAGGCGGGGGGGCCGGACAGATACGCAGTATTTT
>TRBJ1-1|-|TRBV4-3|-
CASSQERGGGGTEAFF
TGCGCCAGCAGCCAAGAGAGGGGAGGGGGGGGTACTGAAGCTTTCTTT
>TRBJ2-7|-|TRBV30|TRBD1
CAWERTGRDEQYF
TGTGCCTGGGAACGGACAGGGCGGGACGAGCAGTACTTC
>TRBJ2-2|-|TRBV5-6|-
CASSPDLGGATGELFF
TGTGCCAGCAGCCCCGATTTGGGGGGAGCCACCGGGGAGCTGTTTTTT
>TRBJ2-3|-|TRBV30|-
CAWSTVSTDTQYF
TGTGCCTGGTCGACAGTTAGCACAGATACGCAGTATTTT
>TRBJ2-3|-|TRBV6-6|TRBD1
CASTDRVRGTDTQYF
TGTGCCAGCACCGACAGGGTGCGCGGCACAGATACGCAGTATTTT
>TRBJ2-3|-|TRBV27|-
CASSFLGLGGQSDTQYF
TGTGCCAGCAGTTTTTTGGGCCTCGGGGGGCAGTCAGATACGCAGTATTTT
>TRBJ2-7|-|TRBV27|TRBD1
CASSSPDRAVEQYF
TGTGCCAGCAGTTCACCGGACAGGGCGGTCGAGCAGTACTTC
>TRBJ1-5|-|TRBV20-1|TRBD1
CSAAPGGPQHF
TGCAGTGCTGCCCCAGGGGGGCCCCAGCATTTT
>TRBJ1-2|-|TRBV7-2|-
CAGGVPTGIYGYTF
TGTGCCGGGGGGGTCCCGACAGGCATCTATGGCTACACCTTC
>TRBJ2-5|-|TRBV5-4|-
CASSLGTGQETQYF
TGTGCCAGCAGCTTGGGAACAGGGCAAGAGACCCAGTACTTC
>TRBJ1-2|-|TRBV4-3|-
CASSQDLGRGDGYTF
TGCGCCAGCAGCCAAGATTTGGGCAGGGGTGATGGCTACACCTTC
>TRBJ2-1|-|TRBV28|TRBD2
CASRLGTSSYNEQFF
TGTGCCAGCAGACTCGGGACTAGCAGTTACAATGAGCAGTTCTTC
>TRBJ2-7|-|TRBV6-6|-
CASSSPPGLTF
TGTGCCAGCAGTTCCCCTCCGGGACTGACATTC
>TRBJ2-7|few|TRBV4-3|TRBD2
CASSQVTSGIYEQYF
TGCGCCAGCAGCCAAGTGACTAGCGGGATCTACGAGCAGTACTTC
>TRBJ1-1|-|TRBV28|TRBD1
CASSLTTGQGGRTEAFF
TGTGCCAGCAGTTTGACGACCGGACAGGGTGGCCGGACTGAAGCTTTCTTT
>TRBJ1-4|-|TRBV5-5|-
CASSLPSLDRLFF
TGTGCCAGCAGCTTGCCGAGCTTAGATCGGCTGTTTTTT
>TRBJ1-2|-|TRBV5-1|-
CASTSDNAYGYTF
TGCGCCAGCACCTCCGACAACGCATATGGCTACACCTTC
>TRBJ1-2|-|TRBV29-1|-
CSVEIENYGYTF
TGCAGCGTTGAAATAGAGAACTATGGCTACACCTTC
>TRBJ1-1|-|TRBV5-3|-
CARSSRSAMNTEAFF
TGTGCCAGAAGCTCCCGGTCCGCGATGAACACTGAAGCTTTCTTT
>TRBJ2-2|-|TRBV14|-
CASRERGNTGELFF
TGTGCCAGCAGGGAAAGAGGCAACACCGGGGAGCTGTTTTTT
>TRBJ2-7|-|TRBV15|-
CATSSGYGSYEQYF
TGTGCCACCAGCAGTGGTTACGGCTCCTACGAGCAGTACTTC
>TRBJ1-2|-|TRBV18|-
CASSPPGRYYGYTF
TGTGCCAGCTCACCACCGGGCAGATACTATGGCTACACCTTC
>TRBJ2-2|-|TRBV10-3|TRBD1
CAMKRDRGYSGELFF
TGTGCCATGAAGAGGGACAGGGGGTACTCCGGGGAGCTGTTTTTT
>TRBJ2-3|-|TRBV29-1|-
CSVEPGQLTDTQYF
TGCAGCGTTGAACCAGGACAGCTCACAGATACGCAGTATTTT
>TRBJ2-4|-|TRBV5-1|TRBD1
CASSFTGDIQYF
TGCGCCAGCAGCTTTACAGGGGACATTCAGTACTTC
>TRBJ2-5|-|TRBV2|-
CASSRGSQETQYF
TGTGCCAGCAGTAGGGGTTCCCAAGAGACCCAGTACTTC
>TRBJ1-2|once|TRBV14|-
CASSQVPGLNYGYTF
TGTGCCAGCAGCCAAGTCCCGGGACTGAACTATGGCTACACCTTC
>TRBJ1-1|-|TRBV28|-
CASSSWGGVGTEAFF
TGTGCCAGCAGCTCTTGGGGGGGCGTGGGGACTGAAGCTTTCTTT
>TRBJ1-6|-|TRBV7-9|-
CASREESSYNSPLHF
TGTGCCAGCCGGGAAGAGAGCTCCTATAATTCACCCCTCCACTTT
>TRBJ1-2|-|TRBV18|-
CASSPEADYGYTF
TGTGCCAGCTCACCAGAGGCTGACTATGGCTACACCTTC
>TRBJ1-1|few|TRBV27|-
CASSSGTKAFF
TGTGCCAGCAGTTCCGGGACTAAAGCTTTCTTT
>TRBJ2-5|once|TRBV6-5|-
CASSYGASGGETQYF
TGTGCCAGCAGTTATGGGGCTTCCGGGGGAGAGACCCAGTACTTC
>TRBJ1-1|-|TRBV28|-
CASIYGGGTEAFF
TGTGCCAGCATTTACGGGGGGGGCACTGAAGCTTTCTTT
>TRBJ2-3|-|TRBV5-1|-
CASSLERPDTQYF
TGCGCCAGCAGCTTGGAGCGCCCAGATACGCAGTATTTT
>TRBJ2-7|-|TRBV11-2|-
CASSFSIEQYF
TGTGCCAGCAGCTTTTCAATCGAGCAGTACTTC
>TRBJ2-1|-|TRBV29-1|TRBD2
CSVGLRLATYNEQFF
TGCAGCGTTGGACTGAGACTAGCGACCTACAATGAGCAGTTCTTC
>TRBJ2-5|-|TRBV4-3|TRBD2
CASSHLGAGEETQYF
TGCGCCAGCAGCCACCTAGGGGCGGGGGAAGAGACCCAGTACTTC